Listed below are T cell receptor beta chains from one sample, sequenced in a study of breast tumors, draining lymph nodes, adjacent tissues. TCRdb used MiXCR to reprocess the multiplex PCR reads, holding one entry per CDR3 protein. The sample yields approximately 300,000 distinct CDR3 sequences, roughly 30% seen once. The sample taken for sequencing was axillary lymph node tissue. The receptor set was obtained from a female donor with breast cancer. Some clones in this sample may be carry-over from other donors' samples. CDR3s include the opening cysteine and the closing phenylalanine or tryptophan.

v_call cdr3_aa
TRBV15 CATSRGWTGSGNTIYF
TRBV7-9 CASSPRTVLFTDTQYF
TRBV19 CASTRTGYTEAFF
TRBV6-2/TRBV6-3 CASSHSETRYF
TRBV7-2 CASSLGRSGTEAFF
TRBV11-2 CAKQRRGSPGANVLTF
TRBV7-3 CASSRRDTQYF
TRBV15 CATSTLAGAQETQYF
TRBV5-5 CASSLDRVSNEQFF
TRBV5-5 CASSLRILSSGANVLTF
TRBV7-8 CASSLEGQATEPLHF
TRBV7-3 CASSLRQGASPLHF
TRBV7-6 CASSLDGRQGARETQYF
TRBV30 CAWSFRADIDTQYF
TRBV20-1 CSAVTGRTDTQYF
TRBV7-6 CASSLGGSANSGNTIYF
TRBV12-5 CASGLVGKRESSTDTQYF